This entry features one T cell receptor beta chain sequence. What it binds is not known. The PCR contained 60 Vbeta and 13 Jbeta primers. Sequenced by immunoSEQ multiplex PCR; TCRdb stores in-frame clones only, minus some. The profile covers about 69,000 clones, with about 70% appearing a single time and around 9.9% taken by the ten largest. Donors showed nominal health when sampled, although they likely had unrecorded immune exposures. This sample was included in a study of cytomegalovirus exposure and HLA in healthy donors. Findings and limits, study-wide: Association of roughly 18,000 TCR beta sequences with HLA alleles was found at 0.05 false discovery rate in a later analysis. Analysis was carried out at a later point, and it linked a missense DCLRE1C variant to TCR beta V- and J-gene trimming.

Germline CDR1 reads SGHTA; CDR2 reads FQGNSA. V trimming: 6 bases; J trimming: 7 bases; junction bases outside the gene matches: 1. CDR3 size: 13 residues. Sequenced: PBMCs. The J gene is TRBJ1-6, the V gene TRBV7-2, with 9 positions matching TRBD1. The sequence derives from a woman in her 30s in good health and CMV-seronegative. This CDR3 is CASRTGGNSPLHF. The CDR3 DNA follows: TGTGCCAGCAGGACAGGGGGGAATTCACCCCTCCACTTT.